This T cell receptor (beta chain) was observed in a study of blood T cells in healthy people across ages. This CDR3 contains 15 residues. V shed 2 bases, J shed 3 bases, and the junction held 6 bases outside the gene matches. CDR1 SNHLY and CDR2 FYNNEI come from the germline V gene. This clonotype was counted once. Sample-barcoded 5' priming and a J-beta primer mix drove a second PCR of 7 to 11 cycles. Every single cDNA molecule received a tag from a template-switch adaptor with 12 random nucleotides. In TCRdb, the 5' RACE reads were re-called with MiXCR into one record per CDR3 protein. The data hold about 500,000 distinct CDR3 sequences, with more than 20% observed a single time. This sample was also put to use in a study of T cells of mothers and their children. From that study: Both sample barcodes and 2-4 random nucleotides came from the M1S primer of the second PCR. Reads obtained per mother exceeded 9.5 million TCR beta CDR3 reads, with 3 million to 3.5 million obtained per child. When mothers and children were related, their normalized repertoire overlap, which was always slightly higher, did not differ significantly from that of unrelated pairs.

The sample taken for sequencing was blood. The chain links TRBV2 to TRBJ1-2, with 7 bases fitting TRBD1. This clonotype was sampled from a boy younger than 18 in good health. In nucleotides, the CDR3 is TGTGCCAGCAGTGAACTTTTTGGACAGGACTATGGCTACACCTTC. It codes for CASSELFGQDYGYTF.